The 10 T cell receptor beta chains presented below share a single source sample, sequenced in a study of CD8+ T cells in alopecia areata. Once RNA had been extracted, it was reverse transcribed into cDNA to act as the sequencing template. Measured with immunoSEQ multiplex PCR; TCRdb has only the in-frame clones, and not every one. The sample consists of about 190,000 clones, about 65% of them appearing once. Treatment of the sample: oral pan-JAK inhibitor, 5-10 mg twice daily. The source was CD4+ T cells sorted from blood, collected between weeks 47 and 50, from a patient treated with tofacitinib. The receptors were sampled from a human donor with alopecia areata.

This clone was counted between two and nine times. V is TRBV13 and J is TRBJ2-7; D is unresolved. The CDR3 loop spans 13 amino acids. Germline CDR1 and CDR2: PRHDT and FYEKMQ (reference sequence). V was cut by 2 bases and J by 3 bases, with 8 bases left in between. The CDR3 nucleotides are TGTGCCAGCAGCTTATCCGGGCTCTACGAGCAGTACTTC. Translation gives CASSLSGLYEQYF.

This clone was seen a handful of times. V and J are TRBV4-3 and TRBJ2-7; 9 bases agree with TRBD2. Germline assignment: CDR1 LGHNA and CDR2 YSLEER. The CDR3 spans 16 residues. The V segment lost 4 bases and the J segment 1 base; nucleotides outside the gene matches: 8. The CDR3 coding sequence is TGCGCCAGCAGCCCCAGCCGACTAGCGGATTCCTACGAGCAGTACTTC. Protein: CASSPSRLADSYEQYF.

On this clone itself: The sample holds other DNA sequences that translate to the same CDR3. CDR3 loop: CSVAENSNQPQHF. CDR3 DNA: TGCAGCGTTGCGGAAAATAGCAATCAGCCCCAGCATTTT. The V and J genes are TRBV29-1 and TRBJ1-5; no firm D call. Germline loops: CDR1 SQVTM, CDR2 ANQGSEA. The germline V and J ends were trimmed by 4 bases and 0 bases, with 7 bases remaining between them. CDR3 size: 13 residues.

The chain joins TRBV10-3 to TRBJ2-7; 7 bases are shared with TRBD1. V lost 11 bases to trimming and J lost 6 bases; unmatched junction nucleotides: 7. The CDR3 consists of 11 residues. Germline V lookup: CDR1 ENHRY, CDR2 SYGVKD. The DNA for the CDR3 is TGTGCCGTACGACGGGACAGCGAGCAGTACTTC. Its protein product is CAVRRDSEQYF.

This sequence joins TRBV29-1 and TRBJ2-7, with 8 nucleotides matching TRBD2. The junction had 4 bases not matched to a gene; V was cut back by 6 bases and J by 3 bases. Germline V gene data show CDR1 as SQVTM and CDR2 as ANQGSEA. The CDR3 runs to 12 residues. As DNA, the CDR3 is TGCAGCGTAGCGGGGGCCCACTACGAGCAGTACTTC. Translating gives CSVAGAHYEQYF.

CDR3 DNA sequence: TGCGCCAGCAGCCCCCTGACAAGCACAGATACGCAGTATTTT. It translates to CASSPLTSTDTQYF. The chain uses TRBV5-1 and TRBJ2-3; D unclear. CDR3 length: 14 amino acids. V was shortened by 4 bases and J by 0 bases, with 9 bases between the two germline ends. Germline loops: CDR1 SGHRS, CDR2 YFSETQ.

This clone was counted a single time. The chain carries TRBV15 and TRBJ2-3; D assignment may be TRBD1 or TRBD2 (5 bases each). V gave up 1 base and J gave up 5 bases, with 16 bases separating them. The CDR3 sequence is 16 residues long. The V gene's germline CDR1 is LNHNV and CDR2 YYDKDF (reference sequence). The CDR3 region is CATSRASRARGDTQYF. DNA for the CDR3: TGTGCCACCAGCAGAGCCTCCAGGGCTCGGGGAGATACGCAGTATTTT.

The chain joins TRBV27 to TRBJ1-5; no reliable D call. CDR1 is MNHEY, CDR2 SMNVEV, per germline (reference sequence). V was trimmed by 6 bases and J by 2 bases, leaving 11 bases between them. The CDR3 covers 14 residues. The CDR3: CASSPQGGNQPQHF. The DNA of the CDR3 is TGTGCCAGCAGCCCCCAAGGTGGCAATCAGCCCCAGCATTTT.

This chain links TRBV7-6 with TRBJ1-3, with D tentatively TRBD1 (6 bases). CDR1 and CDR2 from the germline V gene are SGHVS and FNYEAQ. V shed 5 bases and J shed 5 bases, with 10 bases lying between them. This CDR3 comprises 13 residues. For the CDR3, the DNA is TGTGCCAGCAGCCTGGACAGAAGAAACACCATATATTTT. As protein: CASSLDRRNTIYF.

The rearrangement joins TRBV30 to TRBJ2-7, with 8 bases that match TRBD1. The CDR3 is 14 amino acids. Germline V lookup: CDR1 GTSNPN, CDR2 SVGIG (reference sequence). J lost 0 bases, V lost 3 bases, and 4 bases had no gene match. The CDR3 sequence: CAWSQDRASYEQYF. CDR3 DNA: TGTGCCTGGAGCCAGGACAGGGCCTCCTACGAGCAGTACTTC.